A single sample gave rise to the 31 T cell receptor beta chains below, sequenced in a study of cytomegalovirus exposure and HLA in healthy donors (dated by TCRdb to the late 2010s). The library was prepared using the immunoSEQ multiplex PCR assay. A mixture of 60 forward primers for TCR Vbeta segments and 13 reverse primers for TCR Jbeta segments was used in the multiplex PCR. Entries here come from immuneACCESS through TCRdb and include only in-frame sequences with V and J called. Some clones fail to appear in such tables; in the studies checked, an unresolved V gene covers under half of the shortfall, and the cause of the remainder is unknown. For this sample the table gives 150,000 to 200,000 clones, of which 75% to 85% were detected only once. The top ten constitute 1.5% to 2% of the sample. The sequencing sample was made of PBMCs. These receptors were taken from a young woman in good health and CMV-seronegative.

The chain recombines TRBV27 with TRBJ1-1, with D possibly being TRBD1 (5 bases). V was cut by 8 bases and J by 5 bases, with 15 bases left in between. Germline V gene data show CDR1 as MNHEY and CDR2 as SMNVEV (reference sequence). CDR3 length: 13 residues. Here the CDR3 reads CASRIGEGTEAFF. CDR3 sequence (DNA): TGTGCCAGCCGCATCGGGGAGGGGACTGAAGCTTTCTTT.

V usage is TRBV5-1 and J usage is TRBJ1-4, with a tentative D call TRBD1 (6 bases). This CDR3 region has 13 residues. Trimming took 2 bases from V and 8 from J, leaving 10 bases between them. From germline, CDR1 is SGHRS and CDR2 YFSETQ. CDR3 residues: CASSFSQGEKLFF. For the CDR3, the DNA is TGCGCCAGCAGCTTTTCCCAGGGGGAAAAACTGTTTTTT.

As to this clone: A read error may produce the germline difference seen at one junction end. This chain's CDR3 is CASSSRDRGPEYGQYF. The CDR3 DNA reads as TGCGCCAGCAGCTCAAGAGACAGGGGCCCCGAATACGGGCAGTACTTC. The chain employs TRBV5-1 and TRBJ2-7, with 8 bases matching TRBD1. Germline CDR1 and CDR2: SGHRS and YFSETQ. The CDR3 loop spans 16 amino acids. The full variable domain, completed using reference TRBV5-1 and TRBJ2-7, is KAGVTQTPRYLIKTRGQQVTLSCSPISGHRSVSWYQQTPGQGLQFLFEYFSETQRNKGNFPGRFSGRQFSNSRSEMNVSTLELGDSALYLCASSSRDRGPEYGQYFGPGTRLTVT.

CDR3 bases: TGTGCCAGCAGTCACAGGGCGGGGGACACTGAAGCTTTCTTT. This encodes CASSHRAGDTEAFF. The genes are TRBV6-5 and TRBJ1-1; perhaps TRBD1 as D (6 bases). Germline loops: CDR1 MNHEY, CDR2 SVGAGI. Between the trimmed V and J ends, which lost 5 bases and 3 bases, there was a span of 13 bases. This CDR3 has 14 residues.

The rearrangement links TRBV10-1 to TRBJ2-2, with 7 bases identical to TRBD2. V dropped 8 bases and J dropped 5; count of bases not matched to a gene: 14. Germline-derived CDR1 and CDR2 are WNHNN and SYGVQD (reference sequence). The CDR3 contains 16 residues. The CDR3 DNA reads TGCGCCAGCTCTCTTTCCGCGGGAGAAAGGACCGGGGAGCTGTTTTTT. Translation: CASSLSAGERTGELFF.

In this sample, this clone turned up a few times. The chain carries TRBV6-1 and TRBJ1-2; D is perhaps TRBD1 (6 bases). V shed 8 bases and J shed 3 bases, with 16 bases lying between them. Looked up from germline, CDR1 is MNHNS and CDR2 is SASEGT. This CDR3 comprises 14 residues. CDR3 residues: CASGVRGSHYGYTF. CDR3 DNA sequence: TGTGCCAGCGGAGTGAGGGGGTCCCACTATGGCTACACCTTC.

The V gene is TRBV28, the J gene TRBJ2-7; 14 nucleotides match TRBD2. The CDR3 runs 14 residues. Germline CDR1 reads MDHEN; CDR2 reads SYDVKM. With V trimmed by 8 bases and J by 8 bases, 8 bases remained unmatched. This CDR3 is CASGVTSGRAQQYF. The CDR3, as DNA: TGTGCCAGCGGTGTGACTAGCGGGAGGGCCCAGCAGTACTTC.

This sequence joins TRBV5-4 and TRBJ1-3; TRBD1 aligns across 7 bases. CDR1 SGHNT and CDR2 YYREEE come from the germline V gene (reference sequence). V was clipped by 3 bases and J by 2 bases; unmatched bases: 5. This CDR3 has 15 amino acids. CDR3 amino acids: CASSSRGIAGNTIYF. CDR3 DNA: TGTGCCAGCAGCTCCAGGGGGATAGCTGGAAACACCATATATTTT.

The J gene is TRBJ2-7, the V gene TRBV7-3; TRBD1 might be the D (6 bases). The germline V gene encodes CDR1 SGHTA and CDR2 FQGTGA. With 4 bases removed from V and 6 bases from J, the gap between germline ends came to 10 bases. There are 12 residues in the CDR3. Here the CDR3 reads CASSSDRIEQYF. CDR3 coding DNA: TGTGCCAGCAGCTCTGACAGGATCGAGCAGTACTTC.

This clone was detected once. Written as DNA, the CDR3 is TGTGCCAGCAGCTTGGAGGCGGGACACTATGGCTACACCTTC. Residues: CASSLEAGHYGYTF. This sequence joins TRBV5-6 and TRBJ1-2; D possibly corresponds to TRBD1 (5 bases). The CDR3 is 14 residues long. Germline values: CDR1 SGHDT, CDR2 YYEEEE. The V and J ends lost 0 bases and 3 bases respectively, with 9 bases between them.

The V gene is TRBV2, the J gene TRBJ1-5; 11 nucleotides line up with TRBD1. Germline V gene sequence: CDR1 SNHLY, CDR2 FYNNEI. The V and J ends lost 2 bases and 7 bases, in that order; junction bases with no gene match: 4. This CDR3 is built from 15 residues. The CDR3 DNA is TGTGCCAGCAGTGAAATGGACAGGGGGCGACAGCCCCAGCATTTT. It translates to CASSEMDRGRQPQHF.

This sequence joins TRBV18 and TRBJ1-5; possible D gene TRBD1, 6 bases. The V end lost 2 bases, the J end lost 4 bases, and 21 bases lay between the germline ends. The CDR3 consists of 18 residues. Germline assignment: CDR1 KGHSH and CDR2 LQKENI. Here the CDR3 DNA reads TGTGCCAGCTCACCAGAGCGGCTTGGGGGGGGGCAGAATCAGCCCCAGCATTTT. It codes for CASSPERLGGGQNQPQHF.

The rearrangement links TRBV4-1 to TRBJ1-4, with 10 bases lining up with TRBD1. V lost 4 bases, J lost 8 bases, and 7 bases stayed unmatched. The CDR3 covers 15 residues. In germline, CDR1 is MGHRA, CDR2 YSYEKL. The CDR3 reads CASSRTGTGVEKLFF. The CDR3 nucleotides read TGCGCCAGCAGCCGTACCGGGACAGGGGTCGAAAAACTGTTTTTT.

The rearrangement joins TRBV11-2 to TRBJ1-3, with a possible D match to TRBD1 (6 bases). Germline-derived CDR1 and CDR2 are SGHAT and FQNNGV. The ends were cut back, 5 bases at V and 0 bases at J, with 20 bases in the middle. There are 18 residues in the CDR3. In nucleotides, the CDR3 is TGTGCCAGCAGCGACAGAATCCGACAGGCTCCCTCTGGAAACACCATATATTTT. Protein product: CASSDRIRQAPSGNTIYF.

CDR3 sequence: CASSLRTGGGLAKNIQYF. In DNA, the CDR3 is TGTGCCAGCAGCTTACGGACAGGGGGTGGTCTGGCCAAAAACATTCAGTACTTC. The chain couples TRBV11-2 to TRBJ2-4, with 10 bases matching TRBD1. The CDR3 totals 18 residues. V dropped 2 bases and J dropped 1; count of bases not matched to a gene: 8. Germline lookup yields CDR1 SGHAT and CDR2 FQNNGV.

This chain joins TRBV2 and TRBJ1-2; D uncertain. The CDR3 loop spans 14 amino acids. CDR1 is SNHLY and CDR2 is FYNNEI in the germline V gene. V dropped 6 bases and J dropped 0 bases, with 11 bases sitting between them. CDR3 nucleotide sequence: TGTGCCAGCAGGGAGAGGTTTGCTAACTATGGCTACACCTTC. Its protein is CASRERFANYGYTF. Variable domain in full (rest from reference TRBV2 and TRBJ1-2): EPEVTQTPSHQVTQMGQEVILRCVPISNHLYFYWYRQILGQKVEFLVSFYNNEISEKSEIFDDQFSVERPDGSNFTLKIRSTKLEDSAMYFCASRERFANYGYTFGSGTRLTVV.

The CDR3 DNA reads TGTGCCAGTAGGCTGGGGGGAGCGAACACTGAAGCTTTCTTT. It specifies CASRLGGANTEAFF. The chain couples TRBV19 to TRBJ1-1; D is possibly TRBD1 (5 bases). The germline gives CDR1 LNHDA, CDR2 SQIVND (reference sequence). V was cut by 6 bases and J by 1 base, with 12 bases left in between. This CDR3 spans 14 amino acids.

CDR3 region: CASSQGTAGPWNEQFF. For the CDR3, the DNA is TGTGCCAGCAGCCAAGGTACCGCGGGGCCGTGGAATGAGCAGTTCTTC. V usage is TRBV4-2 and J usage is TRBJ2-1, with D possibly TRBD2 on 6 matching bases. Germline V lookup: CDR1 LGHNA, CDR2 YNFKEQ. CDR3 size: 16 residues. Trimming stripped 1 base from V and 7 bases from J, with 17 bases between.

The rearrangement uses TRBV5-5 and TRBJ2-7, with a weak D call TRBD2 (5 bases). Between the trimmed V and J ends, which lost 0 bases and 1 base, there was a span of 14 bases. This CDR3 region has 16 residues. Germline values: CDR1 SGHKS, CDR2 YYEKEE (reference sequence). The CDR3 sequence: CASSLGLRDRSYEQYF. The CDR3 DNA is TGTGCCAGCAGCTTGGGTTTGAGGGATCGGTCCTACGAGCAGTACTTC.

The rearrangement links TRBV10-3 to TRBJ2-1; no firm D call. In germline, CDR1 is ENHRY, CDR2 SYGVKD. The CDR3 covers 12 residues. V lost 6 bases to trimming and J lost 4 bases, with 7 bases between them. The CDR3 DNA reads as TGTGCCATCAGGCCGGAGTACAATGAGCAGTTCTTC. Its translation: CAIRPEYNEQFF.

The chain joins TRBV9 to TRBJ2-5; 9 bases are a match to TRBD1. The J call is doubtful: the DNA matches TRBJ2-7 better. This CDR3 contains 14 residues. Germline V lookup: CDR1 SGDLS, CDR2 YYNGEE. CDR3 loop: CASSAGTGKNEQYF. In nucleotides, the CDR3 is TGTGCCAGCAGCGCCGGGACAGGGAAGAACGAGCAGTACTTC.

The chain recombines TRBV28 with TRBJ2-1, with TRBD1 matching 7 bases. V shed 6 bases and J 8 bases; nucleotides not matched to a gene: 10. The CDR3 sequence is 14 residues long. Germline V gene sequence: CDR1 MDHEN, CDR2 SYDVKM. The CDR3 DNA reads TGTGCCAGCAGCCTCCGGGACAGTCTTTATGAGCAGTTCTTC. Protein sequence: CASSLRDSLYEQFF.

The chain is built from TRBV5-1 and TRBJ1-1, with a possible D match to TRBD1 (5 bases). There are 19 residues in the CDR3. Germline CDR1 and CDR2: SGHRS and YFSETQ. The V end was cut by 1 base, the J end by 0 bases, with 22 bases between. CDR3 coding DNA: TGCGCCAGCAGCTTGATTCCCGAGGCACAGGTTTACATGAACACTGAAGCTTTCTTT. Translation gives CASSLIPEAQVYMNTEAFF.

In DNA form, the CDR3 reads TGCGCCAGCAGCCAAGAGTGGGAGTATCAGGGGTATCTCGACCAGAGTGGCTACACCTTC. Translating it yields CASSQEWEYQGYLDQSGYTF. This chain connects TRBV4-1 to TRBJ1-2; D may be TRBD1 (6 bases). Germline V gives CDR1 MGHRA, CDR2 YSYEKL. The V gene lost 0 bases and the J gene lost 7 bases, with 30 bases spanning the gap. CDR3 length: 20 residues.

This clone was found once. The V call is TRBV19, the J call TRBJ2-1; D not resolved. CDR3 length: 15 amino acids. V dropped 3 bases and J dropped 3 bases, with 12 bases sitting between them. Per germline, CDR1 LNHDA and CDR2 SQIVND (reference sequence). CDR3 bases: TGTGCCAGTAGTATTAAGTCCCGAGACTACAATGAGCAGTTCTTC. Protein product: CASSIKSRDYNEQFF.

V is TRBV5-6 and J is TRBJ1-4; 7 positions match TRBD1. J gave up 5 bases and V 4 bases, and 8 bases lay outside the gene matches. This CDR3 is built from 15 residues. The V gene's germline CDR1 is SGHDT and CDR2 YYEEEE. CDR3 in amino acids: CASSEDREWNEKLFF. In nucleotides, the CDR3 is TGTGCCAGCAGCGAAGACAGGGAATGGAATGAAAAACTGTTTTTT.

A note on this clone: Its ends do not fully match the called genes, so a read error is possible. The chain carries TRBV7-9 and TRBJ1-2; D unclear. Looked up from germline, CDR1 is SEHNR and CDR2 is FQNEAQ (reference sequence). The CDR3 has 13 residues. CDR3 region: CSSSPNAWAGYTF. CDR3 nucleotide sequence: TGTTCCAGCAGCCCCAACGCTTGGGCTGGCTACACCTTC.

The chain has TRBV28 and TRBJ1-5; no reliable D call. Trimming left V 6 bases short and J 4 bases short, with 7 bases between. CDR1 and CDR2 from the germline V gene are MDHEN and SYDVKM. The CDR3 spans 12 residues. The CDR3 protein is CASRDGNQPQHF. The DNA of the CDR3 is TGTGCCAGCAGAGACGGGAATCAGCCCCAGCATTTT.

The CDR3 sequence is CASSEYRDSSEAFF. DNA for the CDR3: TGTGCCAGCAGCGAGTACCGGGACAGCTCTGAAGCTTTCTTT. V and J are TRBV6-5 and TRBJ1-1, with 7 nucleotides matching TRBD1. Losses at the gene ends were 6 bases for V and 6 bases for J; bases not matched to a gene: 10. CDR1 is MNHEY, CDR2 SVGAGI, per germline. The CDR3 has 14 residues.

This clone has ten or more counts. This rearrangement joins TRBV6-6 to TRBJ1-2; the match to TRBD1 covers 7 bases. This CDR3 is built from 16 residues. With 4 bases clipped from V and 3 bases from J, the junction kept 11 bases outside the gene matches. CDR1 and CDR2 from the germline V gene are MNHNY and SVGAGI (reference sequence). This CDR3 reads CASSFSSAGTDYGYTF. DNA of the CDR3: TGTGCCAGCAGTTTCTCATCCGCCGGGACAGACTATGGCTACACCTTC.

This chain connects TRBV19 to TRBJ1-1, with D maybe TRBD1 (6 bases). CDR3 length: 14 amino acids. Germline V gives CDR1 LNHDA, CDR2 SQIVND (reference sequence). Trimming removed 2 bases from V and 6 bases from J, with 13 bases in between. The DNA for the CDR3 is TGTGCCAGTAGTATACAGGGGTTGTCTTCTGAAGCTTTCTTT. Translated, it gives CASSIQGLSSEAFF.